The 5 T cell receptor beta chains below all came from one sample that was sequenced in a study of control samples from healthy donors and cancer patients. This table comes from immunoSEQ multiplex PCR, and its TCRdb copy is limited to in-frame clones, with some not included. The sample has around 170,000 clones, about 86% seen once; the top ten hold nearly 5%. Sequenced input: blood. Receptors originate from a woman aged 30 to 39 in good health.

This clone has more than one count but fewer than ten. The chain uses TRBV6-4 and TRBJ1-5, with D perhaps TRBD1 (5 bases). Germline assignment: CDR1 MRHNA and CDR2 SNTAGT. Trimming removed 3 bases from V and 8 bases from J, with 14 bases in between. The CDR3 loop spans 14 amino acids. CDR3 protein: CASSDVGEREPQHF. CDR3 nucleotides: TGTGCCAGCAGTGATGTAGGGGAGAGGGAGCCCCAGCATTTT.

The chain joins TRBV6-5 to TRBJ2-7; D is undetermined. V was trimmed by 0 bases and J by 2 bases, leaving 8 bases between them. The germline V gene has CDR1 MNHEY and CDR2 SVGAGI. The CDR3 has 14 amino acids. CDR3 sequence reads: CASSYSTAPYEQYV. The DNA for the CDR3 is TGTGCCAGCAGTTACTCGACTGCTCCCTACGAGCAGTACGTC.

This sequence joins TRBV28 and TRBJ1-6; D is perhaps TRBD1 (6 bases). The CDR3 length is 17 residues. CDR1 is MDHEN, CDR2 SYDVKM, per germline. Trimming stripped 8 bases from V and 7 bases from J, with 24 bases between. CDR3 amino acids: CASAYSPDRKANSPLHF. The CDR3 region has the DNA TGTGCCAGCGCCTACTCACCCGACAGGAAGGCGAATTCACCCCTCCACTTT.

V is TRBV5-1 and J is TRBJ1-1; 8 nucleotides line up with TRBD1. V gave up 3 bases and J gave up 7 bases; unmatched junction bases: 11. This CDR3 is built from 15 residues. Germline lookup yields CDR1 SGHRS and CDR2 YFSETQ. CDR3 bases: TGCGCCAGCAGCTCCGACAGGGGAGATCTACGTGAAGCTTTCTTT. This codes for CASSSDRGDLREAFF.

The rearrangement joins TRBV4-1 to TRBJ1-6, with 7 bases fitting TRBD1. From germline, CDR1 is MGHRA and CDR2 YSYEKL. The CDR3 consists of 16 residues. After removal of 4 bases from V and 10 bases from J, the junction contained 13 bases not matched to a gene. The CDR3 DNA is TGCGCCAGCAGCCCTGTAGGGACAGTCTATGCGTCACCCCTCCACTTT. This translates into CASSPVGTVYASPLHF.